The clone carrying this T cell receptor (beta chain) occurred a few times. The source of the sample is a study of T-cell memory formation after mild COVID-19. In germline, CDR1 is SGDLS, CDR2 YYNGEE. Deletions cut 4 bases from V and 2 bases from J, with 17 bases between. This CDR3 has 16 residues. TCRdb processed the 5' RACE reads anew with MiXCR; each CDR3 protein has one entry. The data show 350,000 to 450,000 distinct CDR3 sequences, 13% to 15% seen once. The sequenced material came from PBMCs or a T cell subset sorted from them (not recorded which). This clonotype was sampled from a man aged 18-30 years who had mild COVID-19 (a few samples of this study predate the infection). Cell type and time point are not known. The chain combines TRBV9 with TRBJ2-3; D unresolved. The CDR3 DNA reads as TGTGCCAGCAGCCCACCCACGGGTCCCCACACAGATACGCAGTATTTT. Translated: CASSPPTGPHTDTQYF.